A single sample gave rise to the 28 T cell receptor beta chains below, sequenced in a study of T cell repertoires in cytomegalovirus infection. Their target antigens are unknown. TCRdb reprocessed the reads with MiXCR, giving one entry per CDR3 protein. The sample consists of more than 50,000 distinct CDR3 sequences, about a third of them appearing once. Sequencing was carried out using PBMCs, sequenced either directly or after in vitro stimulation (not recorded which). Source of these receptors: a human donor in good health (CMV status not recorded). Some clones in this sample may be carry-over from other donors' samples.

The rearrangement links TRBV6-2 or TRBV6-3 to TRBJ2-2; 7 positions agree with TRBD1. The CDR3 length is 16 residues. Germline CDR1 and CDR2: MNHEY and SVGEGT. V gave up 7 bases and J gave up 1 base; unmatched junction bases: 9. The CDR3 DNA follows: TGTGCCAGCACCCTACTGGGGACAGTGAACACCGGGGAGCTGTTTTTT. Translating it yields CASTLLGTVNTGELFF.

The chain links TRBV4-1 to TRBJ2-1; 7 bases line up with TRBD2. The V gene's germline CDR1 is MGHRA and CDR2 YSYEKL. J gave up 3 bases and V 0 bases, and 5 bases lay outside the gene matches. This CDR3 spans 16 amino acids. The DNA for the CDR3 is TGCGCCAGCAGCCAAGAGTCTGGGGGGGTCTACAATGAGCAGTTCTTC. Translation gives CASSQESGGVYNEQFF.

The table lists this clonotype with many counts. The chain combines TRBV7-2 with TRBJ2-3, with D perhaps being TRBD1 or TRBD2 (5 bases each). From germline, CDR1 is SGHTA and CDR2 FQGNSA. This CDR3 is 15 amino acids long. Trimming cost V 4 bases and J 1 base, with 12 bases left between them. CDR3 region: CASSSWGFGTDTQYF. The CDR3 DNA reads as TGTGCCAGCAGCTCCTGGGGGTTTGGCACAGATACGCAGTATTTT.

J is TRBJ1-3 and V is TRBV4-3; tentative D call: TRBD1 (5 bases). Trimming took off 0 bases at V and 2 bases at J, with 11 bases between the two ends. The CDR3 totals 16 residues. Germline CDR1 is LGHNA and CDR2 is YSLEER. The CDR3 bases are TGCGCCAGCAGCCAAGAATGGGGGTTGGCTGGAAACACCATATATTTT. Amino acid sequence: CASSQEWGLAGNTIYF.

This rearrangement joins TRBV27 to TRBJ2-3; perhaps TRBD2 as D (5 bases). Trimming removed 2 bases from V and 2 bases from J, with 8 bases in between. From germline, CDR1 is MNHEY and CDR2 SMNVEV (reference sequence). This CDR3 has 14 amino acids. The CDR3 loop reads CASSLQRHTDTQYF. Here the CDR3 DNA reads TGTGCCAGCAGTTTACAGCGGCACACAGATACGCAGTATTTT.

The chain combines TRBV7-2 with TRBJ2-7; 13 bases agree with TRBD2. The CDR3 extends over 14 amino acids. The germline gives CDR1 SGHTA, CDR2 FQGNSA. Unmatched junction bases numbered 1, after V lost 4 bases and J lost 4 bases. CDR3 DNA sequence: TGTGCCAGCAGCTGGACTAGCGGGAGTTACGAGCAGTACTTC. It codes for CASSWTSGSYEQYF. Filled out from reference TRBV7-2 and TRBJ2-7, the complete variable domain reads GAGVSQSPSNKVTEKGKDVELRCDPISGHTALYWYRQSLGQGLEFLIYFQGNSAPDKSGLPSDRFSAERTGGSVSTLTIQRTQQEDSAVYLCASSWTSGSYEQYFGPGTRLTVT.

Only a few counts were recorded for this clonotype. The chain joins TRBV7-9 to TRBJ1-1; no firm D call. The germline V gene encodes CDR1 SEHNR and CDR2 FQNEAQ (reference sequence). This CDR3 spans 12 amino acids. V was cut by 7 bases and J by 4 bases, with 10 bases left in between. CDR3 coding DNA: TGTGCCAGCACCCGGAGGAGCACTGAAGCTTTCTTT. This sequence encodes CASTRRSTEAFF. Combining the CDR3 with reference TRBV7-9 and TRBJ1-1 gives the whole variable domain DTGVSQNPRHKITKRGQNVTFRCDPISEHNRLYWYRQTLGQGPEFLTYFQNEAQLEKSRLLSDRFSAERPKGSFSTLEIQRTEQGDSAMYLCASTRRSTEAFFGQGTRLTVV.

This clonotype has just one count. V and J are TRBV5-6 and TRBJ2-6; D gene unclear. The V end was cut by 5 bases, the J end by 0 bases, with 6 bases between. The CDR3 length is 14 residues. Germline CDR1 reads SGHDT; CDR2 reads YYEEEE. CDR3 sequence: CASSHYSGANVLTF. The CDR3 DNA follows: TGTGCCAGCAGTCATTACTCTGGGGCCAACGTCCTGACTTTC.

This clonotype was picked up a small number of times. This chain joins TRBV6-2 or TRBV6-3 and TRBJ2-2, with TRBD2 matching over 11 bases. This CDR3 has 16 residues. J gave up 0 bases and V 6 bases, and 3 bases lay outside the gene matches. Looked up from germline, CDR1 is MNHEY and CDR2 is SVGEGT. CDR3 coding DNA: TGTGCCAGCAGGAAGACTAGCGGGACGAACACCGGGGAGCTGTTTTTT. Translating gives CASRKTSGTNTGELFF.

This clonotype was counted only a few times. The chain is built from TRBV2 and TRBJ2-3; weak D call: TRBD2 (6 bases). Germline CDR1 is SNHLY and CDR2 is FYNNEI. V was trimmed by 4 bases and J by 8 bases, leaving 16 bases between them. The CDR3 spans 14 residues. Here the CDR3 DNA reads TGTGCCAGCAGTGGGAGCGAGGGAGGAGCTACGCAGTATTTT. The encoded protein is CASSGSEGGATQYF.

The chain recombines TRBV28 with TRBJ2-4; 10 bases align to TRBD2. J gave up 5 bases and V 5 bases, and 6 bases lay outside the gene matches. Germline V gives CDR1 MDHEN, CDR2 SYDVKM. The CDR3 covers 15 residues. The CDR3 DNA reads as TGTGCCAGCAGTATCGAGCGGGGGGGCGAAAACATTCAGTACTTC. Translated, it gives CASSIERGGENIQYF.

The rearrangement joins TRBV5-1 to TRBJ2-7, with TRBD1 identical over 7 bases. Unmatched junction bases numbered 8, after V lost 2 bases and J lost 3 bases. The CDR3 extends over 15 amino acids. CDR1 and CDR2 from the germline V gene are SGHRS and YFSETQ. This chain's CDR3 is CASSFTGALGYEQYF. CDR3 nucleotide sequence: TGCGCCAGCAGCTTCACAGGGGCACTAGGCTACGAGCAGTACTTC.

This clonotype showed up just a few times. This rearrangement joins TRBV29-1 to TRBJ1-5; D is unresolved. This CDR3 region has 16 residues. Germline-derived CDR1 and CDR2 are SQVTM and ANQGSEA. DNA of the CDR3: TGCACCAAATTACCCCCTTCGTGGGAGGACAATCAGCCCCAGCATTTT. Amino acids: CTKLPPSWEDNQPQHF.

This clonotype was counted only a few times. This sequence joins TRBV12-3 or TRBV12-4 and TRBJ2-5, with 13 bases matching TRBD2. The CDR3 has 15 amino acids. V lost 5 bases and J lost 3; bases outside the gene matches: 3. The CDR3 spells CASSAGTSGKETQYF. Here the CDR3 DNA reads TGTGCCAGCAGTGCCGGGACTAGCGGGAAAGAGACCCAGTACTTC.

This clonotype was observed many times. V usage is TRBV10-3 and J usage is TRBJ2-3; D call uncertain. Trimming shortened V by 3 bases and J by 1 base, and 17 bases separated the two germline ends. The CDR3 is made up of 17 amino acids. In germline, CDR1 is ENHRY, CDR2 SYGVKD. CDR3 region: CAISDSPVGSRTDTQYF. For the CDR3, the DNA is TGTGCCATCAGTGACTCCCCTGTGGGGTCCCGCACAGATACGCAGTATTTT.

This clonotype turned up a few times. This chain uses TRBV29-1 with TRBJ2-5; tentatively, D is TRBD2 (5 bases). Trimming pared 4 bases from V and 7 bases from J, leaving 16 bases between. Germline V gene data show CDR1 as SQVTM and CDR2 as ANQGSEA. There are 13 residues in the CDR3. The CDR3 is CSVAKGAAGTQYF. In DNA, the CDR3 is TGCAGCGTTGCTAAAGGAGCGGCGGGGACCCAGTACTTC.

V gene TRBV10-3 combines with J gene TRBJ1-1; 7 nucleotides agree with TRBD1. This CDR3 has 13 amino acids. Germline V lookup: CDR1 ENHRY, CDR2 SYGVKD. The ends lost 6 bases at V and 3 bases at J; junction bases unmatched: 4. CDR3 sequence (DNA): TGTGCCATCAGCGACAGGGATTACACTGAAGCTTTCTTT. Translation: CAISDRDYTEAFF.

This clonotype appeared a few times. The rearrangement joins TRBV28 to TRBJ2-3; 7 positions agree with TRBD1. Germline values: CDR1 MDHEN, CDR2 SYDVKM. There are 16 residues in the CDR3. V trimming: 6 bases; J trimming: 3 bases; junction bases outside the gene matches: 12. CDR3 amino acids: CASRSPGTVKTDTQYF. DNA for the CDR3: TGTGCCAGCAGATCACCCGGGACAGTAAAGACAGATACGCAGTATTTT.

CDR3 amino acids: CASSRHQSSTGGEAFF. The CDR3 nucleotides read TGCGCCAGCAGCCGACACCAATCCTCGACAGGGGGTGAAGCTTTCTTT. The genes are TRBV4-1 and TRBJ1-1; TRBD1 agrees at 9 bases. Germline V gene sequence: CDR1 MGHRA, CDR2 YSYEKL. V trimming: 4 bases; J trimming: 7 bases; junction bases outside the gene matches: 13. The CDR3 runs to 16 residues.

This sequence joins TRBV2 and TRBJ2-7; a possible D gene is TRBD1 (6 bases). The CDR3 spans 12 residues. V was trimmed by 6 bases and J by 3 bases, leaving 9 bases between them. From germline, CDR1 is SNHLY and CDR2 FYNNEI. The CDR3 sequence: CASREDSYEQYF. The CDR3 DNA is TGTGCCAGCAGAGAGGACAGCTACGAGCAGTACTTC.

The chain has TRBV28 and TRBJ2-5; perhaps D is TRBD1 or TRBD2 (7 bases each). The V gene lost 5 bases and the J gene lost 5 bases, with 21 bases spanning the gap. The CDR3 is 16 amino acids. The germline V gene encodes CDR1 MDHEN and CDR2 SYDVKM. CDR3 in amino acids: CASSPVSQGGAETQYF. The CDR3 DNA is TGTGCCAGCAGTCCAGTCTCGCAGGGGGGGGCGGAGACCCAGTACTTC.

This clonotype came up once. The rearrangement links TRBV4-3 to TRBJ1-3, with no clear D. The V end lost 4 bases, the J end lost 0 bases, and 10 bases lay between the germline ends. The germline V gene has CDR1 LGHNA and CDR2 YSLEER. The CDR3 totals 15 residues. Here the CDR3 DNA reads TGCGCCAGCAGCCGAGACCGGGGCTCTGGAAACACCATATATTTT. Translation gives CASSRDRGSGNTIYF.

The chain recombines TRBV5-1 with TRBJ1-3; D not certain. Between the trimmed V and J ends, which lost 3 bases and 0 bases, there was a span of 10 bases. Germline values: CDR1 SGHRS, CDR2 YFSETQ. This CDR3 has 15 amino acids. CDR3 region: CASSYEGTSGNTIYF. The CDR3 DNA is TGCGCCAGCAGCTACGAGGGCACCTCTGGAAACACCATATATTTT. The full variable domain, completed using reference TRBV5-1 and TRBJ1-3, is KAGVTQTPRYLIKTRGQQVTLSCSPISGHRSVSWYQQTPGQGLQFLFEYFSETQRNKGNFPGRFSGRQFSNSRSEMNVSTLELGDSALYLCASSYEGTSGNTIYFGEGSWLTVV.

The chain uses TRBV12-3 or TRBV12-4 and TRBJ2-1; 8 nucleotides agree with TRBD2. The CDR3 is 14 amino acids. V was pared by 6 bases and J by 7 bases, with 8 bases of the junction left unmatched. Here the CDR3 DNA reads TGTGCCAGCAGACGGGGGGGAGTCGGTAATGAGCAGTTCTTC. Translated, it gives CASRRGGVGNEQFF.

The CDR3 protein is CASSLWGGNTDTQYF. In DNA form, the CDR3 reads TGTGCCAGCAGTTTATGGGGGGGGAACACAGATACGCAGTATTTT. The chain uses TRBV27 and TRBJ2-3; TRBD2 matches at 7 bases. Germline-derived CDR1 and CDR2 are MNHEY and SMNVEV (reference sequence). The CDR3 extends over 15 amino acids. J gave up 2 bases and V 1 base, and 3 bases lay outside the gene matches.

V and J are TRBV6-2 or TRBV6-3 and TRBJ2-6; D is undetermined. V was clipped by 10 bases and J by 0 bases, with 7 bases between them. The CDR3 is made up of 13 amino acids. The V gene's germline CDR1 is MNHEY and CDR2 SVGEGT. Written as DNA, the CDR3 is TGTGCCACGCACCCCTCTGGGGCCAACGTCCTGACTTTC. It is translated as CATHPSGANVLTF.

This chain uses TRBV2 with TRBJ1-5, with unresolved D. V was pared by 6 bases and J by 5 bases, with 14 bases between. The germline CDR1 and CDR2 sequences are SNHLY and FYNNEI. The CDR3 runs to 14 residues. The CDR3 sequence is CASSQAVNHQPQHF. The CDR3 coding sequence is TGTGCCAGCAGCCAGGCGGTTAATCATCAGCCCCAGCATTTT.

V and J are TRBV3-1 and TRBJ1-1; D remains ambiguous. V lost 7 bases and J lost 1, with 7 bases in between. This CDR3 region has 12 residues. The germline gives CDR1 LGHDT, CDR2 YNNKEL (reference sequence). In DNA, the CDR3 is TGTGCCAGCACAAAGGAGAACACTGAAGCTTTCTTT. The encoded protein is CASTKENTEAFF.